This T cell receptor (beta chain) was obtained from a study of blood T cell repertoires in COVID-19. The assay was immunoSEQ multiplex PCR, and TCRdb's table has in-frame clones only and misses some. The table includes roughly 260,000 clones, 88% detected once. This clone showed up just once. This TCR was sampled from a man aged 60 to 75 who had recovered from COVID-19. The sample consisted of peripheral blood.

CDR3 amino acids: CASSTGGADYNEQFF. The CDR3 DNA sequence: TGTGCCAGCAGTACGGGAGGGGCCGACTACAATGAGCAGTTCTTC. The chain uses TRBV28 and TRBJ2-1; 8 bases agree with TRBD2. The V gene's germline CDR1 is MDHEN and CDR2 SYDVKM. The junction had 6 bases not matched to a gene; V was cut back by 5 bases and J by 3 bases. The CDR3 covers 15 residues.